What follows are 30 T cell receptor beta chains derived from one specimen sequenced in a study of shared clonotypes between healthy human individuals. Sequencing was performed with immunoSEQ multiplex PCR; in TCRdb, only in-frame clones are kept and a portion is missing. This table has around 2,000,000 clones, roughly 91% appearing once. Cells designated naive CD8 were CD45RO-negative and were positively selected for CCR7, with terminally differentiated effector memory CD45RA+ cells excluded. Sequencing was done on a sample of naive CD8+ T cells from PBMCs. The receptor set was obtained from a man between 18 and 35 years old in good health. Some clones in this sample may be carry-over from other donors' samples.

The CDR3 loop is CAWSVSRGYTGELFF. The DNA of the CDR3 is TGTGCCTGGAGTGTATCCCGCGGTTACACCGGGGAGCTGTTTTTT. The chain is built from TRBV30 and TRBJ2-2; D gene unclear. Trimming removed 0 bases at V and 3 bases at J, with 11 bases between. The CDR3 totals 15 residues. From germline, CDR1 is GTSNPN and CDR2 SVGIG (reference sequence).

The V call is TRBV11-2, the J call TRBJ2-3, with 7 positions matching TRBD1. This CDR3 spans 17 amino acids. From germline, CDR1 is SGHAT and CDR2 FQNNGV. V lost 1 base to trimming and J lost 0 bases; unmatched junction nucleotides: 7. CDR3 DNA sequence: TGTGCCAGCAGCTTAGGGACAGGTGGGGTAAGCACAGATACGCAGTATTTT. Residues: CASSLGTGGVSTDTQYF.

As for this clone: Other nucleotide sequences in the sample specify the same CDR3. CDR3 sequence (DNA): TGTGCCAGCAGTTTAACAGGGGCCGGCACTGAAGCTTTCTTT. It yields the protein CASSLTGAGTEAFF. The V call is TRBV28, the J call TRBJ1-1, with 7 bases that match TRBD1. There are 14 residues in the CDR3. The V segment lost 2 bases and the J segment 4 bases; nucleotides outside the gene matches: 4. Germline CDR1 reads MDHEN; CDR2 reads SYDVKM. The whole variable domain, filled in from reference TRBV28 and TRBJ1-1, reads DVKVTQSSRYLVKRTGEKVFLECVQDMDHENMFWYRQDPGLGLRLIYFSYDVKMKEKGDIPEGYSVSREKKERFSLILESASTNQTSMYLCASSLTGAGTEAFFGQGTRLTVV.

V gene TRBV4-1 combines with J gene TRBJ1-1; no definite D call. Germline-derived CDR1 and CDR2 are MGHRA and YSYEKL. V lost 1 base and J 8 bases, leaving 14 bases between the germline ends. The CDR3 has 14 residues. DNA of the CDR3: TGCGCCAGCAGCCAAGTCCCTATCAACAGAGAAGCTTTCTTT. Translation: CASSQVPINREAFF.

The chain links TRBV27 to TRBJ2-3; 7 nucleotides match TRBD2. Germline CDR1 is MNHEY and CDR2 is SMNVEV (reference sequence). Trimming took 8 bases from V and 2 from J; bases not matched to a gene: 13. The CDR3 has 16 residues. The DNA of the CDR3 is TGTGCCAGCGCCATACTAGCCGGGGGGAACACAGATACGCAGTATTTT. Amino acids: CASAILAGGNTDTQYF.

This chain connects TRBV19 to TRBJ2-2; D might be TRBD1 or TRBD2, each matching 5 bases. Germline-derived CDR1 and CDR2 are LNHDA and SQIVND (reference sequence). This CDR3 has 15 residues. Trimming shortened V by 0 bases and J by 3 bases, and 8 bases separated the two germline ends. The CDR3 region is CASSIEGEYTGELFF. CDR3 DNA: TGTGCCAGTAGTATAGAAGGGGAGTACACCGGGGAGCTGTTTTTT.

This clone was recorded only once. The rearrangement links TRBV28 to TRBJ2-1, with D perhaps TRBD2 (7 bases). The germline V gene encodes CDR1 MDHEN and CDR2 SYDVKM. This CDR3 comprises 14 residues. V was cut by 3 bases and J by 7 bases, with 13 bases left in between. As DNA, the CDR3 is TGTGCCAGCAGTTTTGGGGGAGGGGGTAATGAGCAGTTCTTC. It encodes CASSFGGGGNEQFF.

The genes are TRBV5-1 and TRBJ2-7; perhaps TRBD1 as D (5 bases). Germline V CDR1 and CDR2: SGHRS, YFSETQ. This CDR3 is 15 amino acids long. V lost 0 bases to trimming and J lost 5 bases, with 15 bases between them. The DNA for the CDR3 is TGCGCCAGCAGCTTGGAGGCCAGGGCACGCGACGAGCAGTACTTC. Its protein product is CASSLEARARDEQYF.

This chain connects TRBV6-4 to TRBJ1-5; no firm D call. Germline CDR1 MRHNA, CDR2 SNTAGT. V was clipped by 2 bases and J by 6 bases, with 11 bases between them. CDR3 size: 14 residues. The CDR3, as DNA: TGTGCCAGCAGTGACGAGTGCGGTTCTCAGCCCCAGCATTTT. The encoded protein is CASSDECGSQPQHF.

The chain joins TRBV18 to TRBJ2-6; D is ambiguous. Germline V gene lookup returns CDR1 KGHSH and CDR2 LQKENI. The CDR3 is made up of 15 amino acids. Trimming removed 1 base at V and 0 bases at J, with 4 bases between. CDR3 nucleotide sequence: TGTGCCAGCTCACCACAGAGCTCTGGGGCCAACGTCCTGACTTTC. This encodes CASSPQSSGANVLTF.

The chain has TRBV28 and TRBJ2-2; D call uncertain. Between the trimmed V and J ends, which lost 3 bases and 5 bases, there was a span of 4 bases. Germline assignment: CDR1 MDHEN and CDR2 SYDVKM. CDR3 length: 12 amino acids. The CDR3 sequence: CASSFRTGELFF. The CDR3 DNA reads as TGTGCCAGCAGTTTTCGGACCGGGGAGCTGTTTTTT. The variable domain in full, completed from reference TRBV28 and TRBJ2-2, reads DVKVTQSSRYLVKRTGEKVFLECVQDMDHENMFWYRQDPGLGLRLIYFSYDVKMKEKGDIPEGYSVSREKKERFSLILESASTNQTSMYLCASSFRTGELFFGEGSRLTVL.

The gene calls are TRBV7-9 and TRBJ2-5; D is undetermined. CDR1 is SEHNR and CDR2 is FQNEAQ in the germline V gene (reference sequence). V dropped 1 base and J dropped 9 bases, with 9 bases sitting between them. This CDR3 has 12 residues. The CDR3 coding sequence is TGTGCCAGCAGCTTAGACCCGGTCTCCCAGTACTTC. Its translation: CASSLDPVSQYF.

This clone was counted a single time. In the same sample, other DNA sequences code for this CDR3. The V and J genes are TRBV25-1 and TRBJ1-1; D unresolved. CDR3 size: 11 residues. V was shortened by 6 bases and J by 5 bases, with 7 bases between the two germline ends. The germline gives CDR1 MGHDK, CDR2 SYGVNS. Here the CDR3 DNA reads TGTGCCAGCAGGGGTGGAACTGAAGCTTTCTTT. This gives the protein CASRGGTEAFF.

The chain is built from TRBV27 and TRBJ2-3; TRBD1 matches at 11 bases. Looked up from germline, CDR1 is MNHEY and CDR2 is SMNVEV (reference sequence). The V segment lost 3 bases and the J segment 4 bases; nucleotides outside the gene matches: 3. The CDR3 runs to 15 residues. As DNA, the CDR3 is TGTGCCAGCAGTTTGGACAGGGGGCTGGCAGATACGCAGTATTTT. This sequence encodes CASSLDRGLADTQYF.

The V and J genes are TRBV7-8 and TRBJ2-5; D may be TRBD1 or TRBD2 (7 bases each). The V end was cut by 5 bases, the J end by 5 bases, with 33 bases between. Germline CDR1 SGHVS, CDR2 FQNEAQ. This CDR3 has 20 residues. CDR3 sequence: CASSLDRVVAGGGRVETQYF. The CDR3 DNA follows: TGTGCCAGCAGCCTCGACAGGGTGGTAGCGGGCGGGGGCCGGGTTGAGACCCAGTACTTC.

The chain recombines TRBV7-6 with TRBJ1-2, with D possibly matching TRBD1 (6 bases). The germline V and J ends were trimmed by 5 bases and 6 bases, with 19 bases remaining between them. The CDR3 spans 15 residues. Germline V CDR1 and CDR2: SGHVS, FNYEAQ. The CDR3: CASSLRAGGADGYTF. The CDR3 nucleotides read TGTGCCAGCAGCCTGAGGGCGGGGGGCGCGGATGGCTACACCTTC.

CDR3: CASSDSRVGANVLTF. CDR3 nucleotides: TGTGCCAGCAGTGACTCTAGGGTTGGGGCCAACGTCCTGACTTTC. The chain joins TRBV6-4 to TRBJ2-6; no clear D gene. The CDR3 length is 15 residues. Looked up from germline, CDR1 is MRHNA and CDR2 is SNTAGT. V lost 0 bases, J lost 3 bases, and 6 bases lay in between.

This clone was detected once. The rearrangement joins TRBV7-9 to TRBJ2-2; D ambiguous. V was clipped by 1 base and J by 4 bases, with 7 bases between them. CDR1 and CDR2 (germline): SEHNR, FQNEAQ (reference sequence). CDR3 length: 14 residues. The DNA for the CDR3 is TGTGCCAGCAGCTTAGTGTCGAGCACCGGGGAGCTGTTTTTT. Amino acids: CASSLVSSTGELFF.

The rearrangement links TRBV7-6 to TRBJ1-3; 8 bases line up with TRBD1. V shed 0 bases and J 4 bases; nucleotides not matched to a gene: 2. This CDR3 has 15 residues. In germline, CDR1 is SGHVS, CDR2 FNYEAQ. The CDR3 nucleotides read TGTGCCAGCAGCTTAGCCAGGGGGCTGGGAAACACCATATATTTT. It yields the protein CASSLARGLGNTIYF.

Points on this clone: The same CDR3 arises from other DNA sequences in this sample as well. The rearrangement uses TRBV6-1 and TRBJ2-7; 11 bases line up with TRBD1. The CDR3 spans 15 residues. J lost 1 base, V lost 4 bases, and 3 bases had no gene match. Germline values: CDR1 MNHNS, CDR2 SASEGT. CDR3 in amino acids: CASSAGTGGSYEQYF. DNA of the CDR3: TGTGCCAGCAGTGCAGGGACAGGGGGTTCCTACGAGCAGTACTTC.

The rearrangement uses TRBV6-6 and TRBJ2-7; possibly TRBD1 for D (6 bases). This CDR3 spans 11 amino acids. The V gene's germline CDR1 is MNHNY and CDR2 SVGAGI (reference sequence). V dropped 8 bases and J dropped 7 bases, with 12 bases sitting between them. For the CDR3, the DNA is TGTGCCAGCGGGGACATGGGGGAGCAGTACTTC. This translates into CASGDMGEQYF.

The J gene is TRBJ2-4, the V gene TRBV7-2, with a possible D match to TRBD2 (6 bases). V was cut by 1 base and J by 8 bases, with 18 bases left in between. Germline V gene data show CDR1 as SGHTA and CDR2 as FQGNSA. The CDR3 spans 16 residues. The CDR3 nucleotides are TGTGCCAGCAGCTTAGATGGATTGGAAGGGGAGGACATTCAGTACTTC. It codes for CASSLDGLEGEDIQYF.

The genes are TRBV19 and TRBJ2-1; 12 bases are a match to TRBD2. V was clipped by 5 bases and J by 8 bases; unmatched bases: 7. Germline lookup yields CDR1 LNHDA and CDR2 SQIVND (reference sequence). The CDR3 has 15 residues. The CDR3 protein is CASSPLTSGSDEQFF. The DNA for the CDR3 is TGTGCCAGTAGTCCTTTGACTAGCGGGAGCGATGAGCAGTTCTTC.

The chain carries TRBV7-9 and TRBJ2-7; D gene uncertain. Per the germline V gene, CDR1 is SEHNR and CDR2 is FQNEAQ (reference sequence). The CDR3 length is 15 residues. The V gene lost 5 bases and the J gene lost 5 bases, with 19 bases spanning the gap. CDR3: CASSTRTDVSNEQYF. In DNA, the CDR3 is TGTGCCAGCAGCACACGAACCGACGTGAGCAACGAGCAGTACTTC. The full variable domain, in which reference TRBV7-9 and TRBJ2-7 provide the parts outside the CDR3, is DTGVSQNPRHKITKRGQNVTFRCDPISEHNRLYWYRQTLGQGPEFLTYFQNEAQLEKSRLLSDRFSAERPKGSFSTLEIQRTEQGDSAMYLCASSTRTDVSNEQYFGPGTRLTVT.

The chain employs TRBV5-1 and TRBJ2-3, with D possibly being TRBD2 (6 bases). Germline values: CDR1 SGHRS, CDR2 YFSETQ. CDR3 length: 15 residues. V lost 1 base and J 5 bases, leaving 14 bases between the germline ends. The CDR3 loop reads CASSLLPGREDTQYF. In DNA form, the CDR3 reads TGCGCCAGCAGCTTGCTTCCGGGGCGGGAAGATACGCAGTATTTT.

This chain links TRBV28 with TRBJ2-4, with TRBD1 matching 12 bases. Trimming at V came to 10 bases and at J to 2 bases, leaving 9 bases not matched to a gene. The germline V gene has CDR1 MDHEN and CDR2 SYDVKM. The CDR3 extends over 16 amino acids. The CDR3: CATQEGTGGPKNIQYF. The CDR3 coding sequence is TGTGCCACCCAGGAAGGGACAGGGGGCCCCAAAAACATTCAGTACTTC.

The J gene is TRBJ2-7, the V gene TRBV9, with 11 bases matching TRBD2. The CDR3 runs to 16 residues. From germline, CDR1 is SGDLS and CDR2 YYNGEE. The V segment lost 1 base and the J segment 2 bases; nucleotides outside the gene matches: 5. The CDR3 DNA follows: TGTGCCAGCAGCGTAAGGGGGACTAGCGGACCCTACGAGCAGTACTTC. Translating gives CASSVRGTSGPYEQYF.

V is TRBV7-2 and J is TRBJ2-3; the match to TRBD2 covers 13 bases. V trimming: 7 bases; J trimming: 6 bases; junction bases outside the gene matches: 7. The germline gives CDR1 SGHTA, CDR2 FQGNSA. The CDR3 is 15 amino acids. For the CDR3, the DNA is TGTGCCAGCATCCGACTAGCGGGGGGCGCTGATACGCAGTATTTT. This codes for CASIRLAGGADTQYF. Supplemented by reference TRBV7-2 and TRBJ2-3, the full variable domain reads GAGVSQSPSNKVTEKGKDVELRCDPISGHTALYWYRQSLGQGLEFLIYFQGNSAPDKSGLPSDRFSAERTGGSVSTLTIQRTQQEDSAVYLCASIRLAGGADTQYFGPGTRLTVL.

The chain links TRBV7-8 to TRBJ2-7, with TRBD2 as a possible D gene (6 bases). V dropped 4 bases and J dropped 0 bases, with 13 bases sitting between them. The CDR3 spans 15 residues. Germline V lookup: CDR1 SGHVS, CDR2 FQNEAQ. CDR3 DNA: TGTGCCAGCAGCTCTAGCGCGACTACCTCCTACGAGCAGTACTTC. The encoded protein is CASSSSATTSYEQYF.

The chain links TRBV19 to TRBJ2-1, with TRBD2 identical over 8 bases. The germline gives CDR1 LNHDA, CDR2 SQIVND (reference sequence). CDR3 size: 16 residues. V lost 5 bases, J lost 4 bases, and 10 bases stayed unmatched. CDR3 DNA sequence: TGTGCCAGTAGTGCTCGTACTAGCGGACCATACAATGAGCAGTTCTTC. Translated: CASSARTSGPYNEQFF.